This TCR beta chain was recovered during a study of T cells expressing NK-cell markers. Study as a whole: Sorted CD3+CD56-NKG2C+, CD3+CD56+NKG2C+ and CD3+CD56+NKG2C- T cells supplied the TCR beta repertoires.

From its re-call of the 5' RACE reads, TCRdb lists each CDR3 protein once, without DNA. The sample has 350,000 to 450,000 distinct CDR3 sequences. Note on this clonotype: Antigen: not known.

Study findings and constraints: Each of over 5 donors carried dominant NKG2C+ clonotypes accounting for roughly 1.0-7.5% of CD8+ T cells.

The CDR3 is made up of 15 amino acids. Germline V CDR1 and CDR2: SGDLS, YYNGEE. This TCR was sampled from a man aged 18-69 years in good health. Sequenced sample: blood T cells: a sorted CD56 or NKG2C T cell subset, CD4+ or CD8+ T cells, or bulk PBMC T cells (not recorded which). V usage is TRBV9 and J usage is TRBJ2-7; TCRdb lists TRBD2, though no DNA is available to test this call. The CDR3 sequence is CASSVKASETYEQYF.